These 10 T cell receptor beta chains came from one sample sequenced in a study of T cell changes during pregnancy in multiple sclerosis. The data were produced by immunoSEQ multiplex PCR, yet TCRdb's version contains in-frame clones alone and is incomplete. The sample yields roughly 52,000 clones, 85% to 95% seen once. The sequences come from CD4+ T cells from peripheral blood mononuclear cells, collected in the third trimester of pregnancy. These receptor sequences come from a female donor with multiple sclerosis, enrolled in a pregnancy study.

The chain couples TRBV7-8 to TRBJ2-5, with 11 bases aligning to TRBD1. Per the germline V gene, CDR1 is SGHVS and CDR2 is FQNEAQ. Trimming cost V 2 bases and J 3 bases; bases outside gene matches: 5. There are 16 residues in the CDR3. Here the CDR3 reads CASSLFSGQGEETQYF. DNA of the CDR3: TGTGCCAGCAGCTTATTCTCGGGACAGGGGGAAGAGACCCAGTACTTC.

The chain combines TRBV9 with TRBJ2-5, with 16 bases that match TRBD2. V dropped 7 bases and J dropped 4; count of bases not matched to a gene: 1. The CDR3 is 14 amino acids. Germline CDR1 SGDLS, CDR2 YYNGEE. CDR3 DNA: TGTGCCAGCGGGACTAGCGGGAGGGGAGAGACCCAGTACTTC. Translated: CASGTSGRGETQYF. Together with reference TRBV9 and TRBJ2-5, the CDR3 gives the full variable domain: DSGVTQTPKHLITATGQRVTLRCSPRSGDLSVYWYQQSLDQGLQFLIQYYNGEERAKGNILERFSAQQFPDLHSELNLSSLELGDSALYFCASGTSGRGETQYFGPGTRLLVL.

J is TRBJ2-7 and V is TRBV7-8, with a weak D call TRBD2 (7 bases). Germline V gene data show CDR1 as SGHVS and CDR2 as FQNEAQ. CDR3 length equals 18 residues. Trimming shortened V by 2 bases and J by 1 base, and 21 bases separated the two germline ends. CDR3 sequence (DNA): TGTGCCAGCAGCTTACGGGGGGCAGGGAAGGCTAAATCCTACGAGCAGTACTTC. This encodes CASSLRGAGKAKSYEQYF. Filled out from reference TRBV7-8 and TRBJ2-7, the complete variable domain reads GAGVSQSPRYKVAKRGQDVALRCDPISGHVSLFWYQQALGQGPEFLTYFQNEAQLDKSGLPSDRFFAERPEGSVSTLKIQRTQQEDSAVYLCASSLRGAGKAKSYEQYFGPGTRLTVT.

The chain links TRBV6-1 to TRBJ1-2; 9 nucleotides align to TRBD1. Germline V gives CDR1 MNHNS, CDR2 SASEGT. V lost 4 bases, J lost 4 bases, and 7 bases stayed unmatched. There are 15 residues in the CDR3. CDR3 in amino acids: CASSGGTGWAYGYTF. The CDR3 bases are TGTGCCAGCAGTGGCGGGACAGGGTGGGCCTATGGCTACACCTTC.

The rearrangement joins TRBV30 to TRBJ1-6, with D unclear. The CDR3 contains 11 residues. Germline CDR1 GTSNPN, CDR2 SVGIG (reference sequence). Trimming took off 6 bases at V and 6 bases at J, with 6 bases between the two ends. The CDR3 protein is CACSSNSPLHF. Written as DNA, the CDR3 is TGTGCCTGTTCTAGTAATTCACCCCTCCACTTT.

This chain joins TRBV11-3 and TRBJ2-3, with 8 bases fitting TRBD1. V shed 3 bases and J 4 bases; nucleotides not matched to a gene: 6. Germline V gene lookup returns CDR1 SGHNT and CDR2 YENEEA. The CDR3 extends over 15 amino acids. The CDR3 sequence is CASSFGQGRADTQYF. For the CDR3, the DNA is TGTGCCAGCAGCTTCGGACAGGGAAGGGCAGATACGCAGTATTTT.

V is TRBV19 and J is TRBJ1-5; 7 bases match TRBD1. CDR1 and CDR2 from the germline V gene are LNHDA and SQIVND (reference sequence). The CDR3 extends over 17 amino acids. V lost 10 bases and J lost 0; bases outside the gene matches: 15. In DNA, the CDR3 is TGTGCCACCAGGCCCTGGGACAGCCGCTATAGCAATCAGCCCCAGCATTTT. Protein: CATRPWDSRYSNQPQHF.

This chain joins TRBV6-1 and TRBJ1-2; D gene ambiguous. Germline V gene data show CDR1 as MNHNS and CDR2 as SASEGT. There are 15 residues in the CDR3. The germline V and J ends were trimmed by 5 bases and 0 bases, with 13 bases remaining between them. CDR3 DNA sequence: TGTGCCAGCAGTTCTTCCCGAGCGGCTAACTATGGCTACACCTTC. Amino acid sequence: CASSSSRAANYGYTF.

The chain employs TRBV7-4 and TRBJ2-7, with a weak D call TRBD2 (6 bases). Deletions cut 1 base from V and 3 bases from J, with 16 bases between. This CDR3 is built from 16 residues. CDR1 is SGHVT, CDR2 SQSDAQ, per germline. The CDR3 coding sequence is TGTGCCAGCAGCTTAGTAGGAGGGGCTATTAACTACGAGCAGTACTTC. Its protein is CASSLVGGAINYEQYF.

With regard to this clone: At one boundary the junction diverges from the germline segment, which might be a read error. The chain carries TRBV28 and TRBJ1-2, with 12 bases fitting TRBD1. Germline CDR1 is MDHEN and CDR2 is SYDVKM. The CDR3 consists of 17 residues. CDR3 bases: TGTGCCAGCAGTTTCCAAGGGACAGGGGGCCGCCTCTATGGCTTGGCCTTC. Translated: CASSFQGTGGRLYGLAF.